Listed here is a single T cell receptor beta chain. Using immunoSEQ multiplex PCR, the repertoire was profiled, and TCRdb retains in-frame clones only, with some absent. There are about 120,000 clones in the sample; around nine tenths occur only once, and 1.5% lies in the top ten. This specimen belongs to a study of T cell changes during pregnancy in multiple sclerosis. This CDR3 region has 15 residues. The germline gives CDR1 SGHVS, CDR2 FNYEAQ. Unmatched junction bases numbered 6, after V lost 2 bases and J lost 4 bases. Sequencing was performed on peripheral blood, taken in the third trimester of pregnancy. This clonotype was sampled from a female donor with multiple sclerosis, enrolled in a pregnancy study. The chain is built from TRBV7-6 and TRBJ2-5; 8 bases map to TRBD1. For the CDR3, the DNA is TGTGCCAGCAGCTTAAGTACAGGGGGTCCAGAGACCCAGTACTTC. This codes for CASSLSTGGPETQYF.